This TCR beta chain emerged from a study of T cell responses to AZD1222 COVID-19 vaccine. From germline, CDR1 is LNHDA and CDR2 SQIVND (reference sequence). The CDR3 consists of 12 residues. V lost 5 bases to trimming and J lost 4 bases, with 5 bases between them. In its sample, this clone was seen once. Method: immunoSEQ multiplex PCR; TCRdb's copy keeps in-frame clones and lacks some. The sample gives under 150,000 clones, over 90% of which show up once; around 5% is in the top ten. Sample: peripheral blood, taken on day 0 of AZD1222 vaccination. The TCR originated in an adult in good health. The genes are TRBV19 and TRBJ2-2; unclear D gene. The CDR3 loop reads CASSSSTGELFF. The DNA for the CDR3 is TGTGCCAGTAGTTCGTCCACCGGGGAGCTGTTTTTT.